This passage covers 27 T cell receptor beta chains from one sample sequenced in a study of T-cell memory formation after mild COVID-19. TCRdb re-derived calls from the 5' RACE reads in MiXCR, one entry per CDR3 protein. The sample yields 530,000 or so distinct CDR3 sequences, roughly 17% seen once. Sequenced: PBMCs or a T cell subset sorted from them (not recorded which). Every receptor here comes from an adult woman who had mild COVID-19 (a few samples of this study predate the infection). Cell type and time point are not known.

The V call is TRBV25-1, the J call TRBJ2-7; perhaps TRBD2 as D (6 bases). Deletions cut 4 bases from V and 4 bases from J, with 14 bases between. From germline, CDR1 is MGHDK and CDR2 SYGVNS. This CDR3 comprises 14 residues. The CDR3 sequence is CASSVAAGGYEQYF. CDR3 DNA: TGTGCCAGCAGTGTCGCGGCCGGGGGATACGAGCAGTACTTC.

This clonotype was seen ten or more times. This chain links TRBV7-9 with TRBJ2-7; D not certain. Trimming shortened V by 8 bases and J by 0 bases, and 8 bases separated the two germline ends. CDR3 size: 12 residues. Looked up from germline, CDR1 is SEHNR and CDR2 is FQNEAQ (reference sequence). In DNA form, the CDR3 reads TGTGCCAGCTCGTCCAACTCCTACGAGCAGTACTTC. Amino acid sequence: CASSSNSYEQYF.

This rearrangement joins TRBV6-5 to TRBJ2-5; D gene unclear. In germline, CDR1 is MNHEY, CDR2 SVGAGI. V lost 5 bases and J lost 7, with 11 bases in between. The CDR3 totals 12 residues. The CDR3 nucleotides are TGTGCCAGCAGTCCCATGGTGGGGACCCAGTACTTC. It translates to CASSPMVGTQYF.

J is TRBJ2-3 and V is TRBV7-2, with a possible D match to TRBD1 (5 bases). Germline loops: CDR1 SGHTA, CDR2 FQGNSA. The germline V and J ends were trimmed by 2 bases and 5 bases, with 14 bases remaining between them. The CDR3 covers 15 residues. The CDR3 region has the DNA TGTGCCAGCAGCTTAATGGGGCATTTGAAAGATACGCAGTATTTT. Its translation: CASSLMGHLKDTQYF.

This clonotype was detected many times. CDR3 sequence (DNA): TGTGCCAGCAGCTTAGCGCTGAAAGGAAACACCATATATTTT. Its translation is CASSLALKGNTIYF. V and J are TRBV7-8 and TRBJ1-3; D unclear. CDR1 and CDR2 (germline): SGHVS, FQNEAQ. The CDR3 length is 14 residues. Trimming stripped 0 bases from V and 4 bases from J, with 7 bases between. Variable domain in full (rest from reference TRBV7-8 and TRBJ1-3): GAGVSQSPRYKVAKRGQDVALRCDPISGHVSLFWYQQALGQGPEFLTYFQNEAQLDKSGLPSDRFFAERPEGSVSTLKIQRTQQEDSAVYLCASSLALKGNTIYFGEGSWLTVV.

This clonotype turned up a few times. The CDR3 spells CASRPGLGGTGELFF. Here the CDR3 DNA reads TGTGCCAGTAGGCCCGGACTAGGGGGTACCGGGGAGCTGTTTTTT. The chain couples TRBV19 to TRBJ2-2, with TRBD2 as a possible D gene (7 bases). Between the trimmed V and J ends, which lost 6 bases and 5 bases, there was a span of 16 bases. There are 15 residues in the CDR3. From germline, CDR1 is LNHDA and CDR2 SQIVND (reference sequence).

This clonotype came up a few times. The rearrangement uses TRBV5-1 and TRBJ1-1; a weak D match, TRBD1 (5 bases). Trimming shortened V by 2 bases and J by 1 base, and 15 bases separated the two germline ends. Germline CDR1 and CDR2: SGHRS and YFSETQ. The CDR3 contains 16 residues. In nucleotides, the CDR3 is TGCGCCAGCAGCTTACTAACCAGGGTTGGGAACACTGAAGCTTTCTTT. As protein: CASSLLTRVGNTEAFF.

The chain uses TRBV4-2 and TRBJ1-4; no clear D. This CDR3 has 15 residues. Trimming cost V 0 bases and J 5 bases, with 10 bases left between them. CDR1 and CDR2 from the germline V gene are LGHNA and YNFKEQ. The CDR3 loop reads CASSQDGQKNEKLFF. CDR3 nucleotides: TGTGCCAGCAGCCAAGATGGGCAGAAGAATGAAAAACTGTTTTTT.

Remarks on this clonotype: One end of the junction fails to match germline, which may point to a read error. The genes are TRBV5-1 and TRBJ1-2; D may be TRBD1 (5 bases). From germline, CDR1 is SGHRS and CDR2 YFSETQ. This CDR3 comprises 14 residues. CDR3 protein: CASRVAGSDYGYTF. CDR3 coding DNA: TGCGCAAGCAGGGTTGCAGGGTCTGACTATGGCTACACCTTC.

This clonotype was seen at least ten times. The rearrangement links TRBV7-9 to TRBJ2-5, with TRBD1 as a possible D gene (6 bases). With 0 bases removed from V and 4 bases from J, the gap between germline ends came to 6 bases. Per the germline V gene, CDR1 is SEHNR and CDR2 is FQNEAQ (reference sequence). The CDR3 sequence is 13 residues long. CDR3 coding DNA: TGTGCCAGCAGCTTAGCCAGGGGAGAGACCCAGTACTTC. Encoded protein: CASSLARGETQYF.

The rearrangement joins TRBV3-1 to TRBJ1-6; D is undetermined. The V gene lost 0 bases and the J gene lost 9 bases, with 6 bases spanning the gap. The CDR3 runs to 13 residues. Germline CDR1 and CDR2: LGHDT and YNNKEL (reference sequence). CDR3 DNA: TGTGCCAGCAGCCAAGATGGGATTTCACCCCTCCACTTT. This gives the protein CASSQDGISPLHF.

V gene TRBV3-1 combines with J gene TRBJ2-7, with 7 bases that match TRBD1. Germline V gives CDR1 LGHDT, CDR2 YNNKEL (reference sequence). The junction had 6 bases not matched to a gene; V was cut back by 4 bases and J by 3 bases. The CDR3 covers 14 residues. The CDR3 loop reads CASSRGQVYYEQYF. In nucleotides, the CDR3 is TGTGCCAGCAGCCGAGGACAGGTGTACTACGAGCAGTACTTC.

V and J are TRBV18 and TRBJ1-1, with 7 positions matching TRBD1. Germline V gives CDR1 KGHSH, CDR2 LQKENI. CDR3 size: 14 residues. The V gene end was trimmed by 6 bases and the J gene end by 0 bases; junction bases not matched to a gene: 4. CDR3 protein: CASSHDRVNTEAFF. In nucleotides, the CDR3 is TGTGCCAGCTCCCACGACAGGGTGAACACTGAAGCTTTCTTT.

This clonotype was counted only a few times. The rearrangement links TRBV3-1 to TRBJ2-5; D call uncertain. CDR3 length: 13 amino acids. V lost 4 bases, J lost 4 bases, and 10 bases lay in between. CDR1 LGHDT and CDR2 YNNKEL come from the germline V gene (reference sequence). The CDR3 here is CASSLQVIETQYF. CDR3 in DNA: TGTGCCAGCAGCCTTCAGGTTATAGAGACCCAGTACTTC.

The V and J genes are TRBV9 and TRBJ1-1; TRBD1 might be the D (6 bases). The germline V gene has CDR1 SGDLS and CDR2 YYNGEE. CDR3 length: 14 residues. Trimming shortened V by 4 bases and J by 6 bases, and 16 bases separated the two germline ends. CDR3: CASSTRGGQSEAFF. DNA for the CDR3: TGTGCCAGCAGCACTCGCGGGGGGCAGTCTGAAGCTTTCTTT. Full variable domain (rest looked up from reference TRBV9 and TRBJ1-1): DSGVTQTPKHLITATGQRVTLRCSPRSGDLSVYWYQQSLDQGLQFLIQYYNGEERAKGNILERFSAQQFPDLHSELNLSSLELGDSALYFCASSTRGGQSEAFFGQGTRLTVV.

Only a few counts were recorded for this clonotype. The rearrangement uses TRBV6-2 or TRBV6-3 and TRBJ2-1, with D maybe TRBD2 (5 bases). V was pared by 2 bases and J by 6 bases, with 20 bases between. CDR1 and CDR2 (germline): MNHEY, SVGEGT. CDR3 size: 17 residues. CDR3 protein: CASSYDSREGGGNEQFF. The CDR3 DNA sequence: TGTGCCAGCAGTTACGATTCCCGCGAGGGCGGCGGCAATGAGCAGTTCTTC.

This clonotype has more than one count but fewer than ten. This sequence joins TRBV5-1 and TRBJ1-2; tentative D call: TRBD1 (5 bases). V shed 0 bases and J shed 1 base, with 7 bases lying between them. Per the germline V gene, CDR1 is SGHRS and CDR2 is YFSETQ. The CDR3 is 14 residues long. The CDR3 sequence is CASSLGRDNYGYTF. CDR3 nucleotides: TGCGCCAGCAGCTTGGGCAGGGATAACTATGGCTACACCTTC.

The rearrangement links TRBV25-1 to TRBJ1-1; 8 bases match TRBD1. The CDR3 loop spans 17 amino acids. The trim removed 0 bases at V and 0 bases at J, leaving 6 bases unmatched. Germline CDR1 reads MGHDK; CDR2 reads SYGVNS. CDR3 DNA: TGTGCCAGCAGTGAATATGGTGGACAGGGTCTGAACACTGAAGCTTTCTTT. Its translation is CASSEYGGQGLNTEAFF.

This chain links TRBV9 with TRBJ2-3; 8 bases align to TRBD2. The V segment lost 2 bases and the J segment 2 bases; nucleotides outside the gene matches: 10. The CDR3 covers 17 residues. In germline, CDR1 is SGDLS, CDR2 YYNGEE. CDR3 protein: CASSVQSSGGPTDTQYF. DNA of the CDR3: TGTGCCAGCAGCGTCCAGAGCTCGGGGGGGCCCACAGATACGCAGTATTTT.

This clonotype has just a few counts. The CDR3 DNA is TGTGCCAGCAGCCTAGGGACTTGGCGAGAGACCCAGTACTTC. This encodes CASSLGTWRETQYF. This chain joins TRBV11-2 and TRBJ2-5, with D possibly matching TRBD2 (6 bases). CDR1 is SGHAT, CDR2 FQNNGV, per germline. The germline V and J ends were trimmed by 5 bases and 4 bases, with 14 bases remaining between them. The CDR3 runs 14 residues.

The sample holds a few counts of this clonotype. V is TRBV5-5 and J is TRBJ2-2; possibly TRBD1 or TRBD2 for D (5 bases each). The V gene lost 0 bases and the J gene lost 5 bases, with 17 bases spanning the gap. The CDR3 runs 17 residues. The V gene's germline CDR1 is SGHKS and CDR2 YYEKEE (reference sequence). The CDR3 bases are TGTGCCAGCAGCTTGGGTCCGGGACCGTCTTGGACCGGGGAGCTGTTTTTT. It is translated as CASSLGPGPSWTGELFF.

This clonotype was counted at least ten times. The chain couples TRBV29-1 to TRBJ2-5, with 16 bases aligning to TRBD2. The CDR3 length is 17 residues. Germline V CDR1 and CDR2: SQVTM, ANQGSEA. Germline trimming cut 6 bases from V and 4 bases from J; bases unmatched to any gene: 11. The CDR3 DNA is TGCAGCGTCAACCCGGGACTAGCGGGAGGGCCGAGAGAGACCCAGTACTTC. The encoded protein is CSVNPGLAGGPRETQYF.

This clonotype was found many times. The chain uses TRBV7-6 and TRBJ2-3; TRBD2 might be the D (6 bases). The CDR3 runs 17 residues. The germline V gene has CDR1 SGHVS and CDR2 FNYEAQ. Trimming left V 5 bases short and J 2 bases short, with 20 bases between. CDR3 nucleotides: TGTGCCAGCAGCCCCCGACGTGGGCGGGACCTCACAGATACGCAGTATTTT. Protein product: CASSPRRGRDLTDTQYF.

In this sample, this clonotype turned up a few times. V is TRBV2 and J is TRBJ2-1, with 10 bases fitting TRBD1. CDR3 size: 15 residues. J lost 2 bases, V lost 7 bases, and 5 bases had no gene match. Germline-derived CDR1 and CDR2 are SNHLY and FYNNEI. CDR3 residues: CASTSGTGAYNEQFF. The CDR3 bases are TGTGCCAGCACCTCCGGGACAGGGGCCTACAATGAGCAGTTCTTC. Full variable domain (remainder filled in from reference TRBV2 and TRBJ2-1): EPEVTQTPSHQVTQMGQEVILRCVPISNHLYFYWYRQILGQKVEFLVSFYNNEISEKSEIFDDQFSVERPDGSNFTLKIRSTKLEDSAMYFCASTSGTGAYNEQFFGPGTRLTVL.

A few counts support this clonotype. The chain recombines TRBV24-1 with TRBJ2-3, with D maybe TRBD1 (5 bases). The CDR3 is 16 residues long. The V gene lost 5 bases and the J gene lost 0 bases, with 14 bases spanning the gap. Germline loops: CDR1 KGHDR, CDR2 SFDVKD. The CDR3 sequence is CATSGPPTASTDTQYF. DNA for the CDR3: TGTGCCACCAGTGGCCCACCGACAGCTAGCACAGATACGCAGTATTTT.

This rearrangement joins TRBV14 to TRBJ2-2, with D perhaps TRBD1 (6 bases). From germline, CDR1 is SGHDN and CDR2 FVKESK. CDR3 size: 15 residues. Trimming pared 4 bases from V and 4 bases from J, leaving 13 bases between. The CDR3 nucleotides are TGTGCCAGCAGCCCCTTGGGGACATTCACCGGGGAGCTGTTTTTT. It encodes CASSPLGTFTGELFF.

A few counts support this clonotype. The chain joins TRBV19 to TRBJ1-5, with D perhaps matching TRBD1 (5 bases). Trimming took 7 bases from V and 7 from J, leaving 17 bases between them. The CDR3 has 14 amino acids. Looked up from germline, CDR1 is LNHDA and CDR2 is SQIVND (reference sequence). The CDR3 DNA follows: TGTGCCAGTAATTCGAGGGGAATCTTACAGCCCCAGCATTTT. It codes for CASNSRGILQPQHF.